One T cell receptor beta chain is described in this entry. Its target is not known. Treatment defined: around 19 received Ad26.COV2.S at low or high dose, single or two shots; 5 received placebo; per-sample allocation not given. The investigators took samples on day 63 after the first vaccine or placebo injection. The data are from a study of Ad26.COV2.S vaccination and SARS-CoV-2 variants. Generated by immunoSEQ multiplex PCR, the TCRdb table keeps only in-frame clones and is missing some. The sample has roughly 500,000 clones; roughly 87% are singletons. The CDR3 contains 16 residues. CDR1 is SGHTA and CDR2 is FQGNSA in the germline V gene. The J segment lost 6 bases and the V segment lost 0 bases, leaving 4 bases of the junction unmatched. General observations from the study: Individuals receiving vaccine had higher spike-specific TCR breadth than placebo recipients did. Possibly, TCR breadth and depth analyses underestimated total T cell responses.

The source material was peripheral blood, sampled in a trial of Ad26.COV2.S vaccine versus placebo. The TCR originated in a person aged 18-60 years who received the Ad26.COV2.S COVID-19 vaccine or a placebo. This chain connects TRBV7-2 to TRBJ2-1, with 11 bases identical to TRBD2. The chain's CDR3 is CASSLALAGGINEQFF. Written as DNA, the CDR3 is TGTGCCAGCAGCTTAGCTCTAGCGGGAGGTATCAATGAGCAGTTCTTC. The full variable domain, completed using reference TRBV7-2 and TRBJ2-1, is GAGVSQSPSNKVTEKGKDVELRCDPISGHTALYWYRQSLGQGLEFLIYFQGNSAPDKSGLPSDRFSAERTGGSVSTLTIQRTQQEDSAVYLCASSLALAGGINEQFFGPGTRLTVL.